The rows below give T cell receptor beta chains drawn from one sample of a study of CD4 T cells in relation to SARS-CoV-2 and coronaviruses. The method was immunoSEQ multiplex PCR; TCRdb's version includes in-frame clones alone and lacks a portion of them. Of tens of thousands of clones listed, approximately 90% are singletons. Sequencing was carried out using memory CD4+ T cells from PBMCs. These receptors were obtained from an adult with COVID-19. Each CDR3 is given with its conserved first and last residue. The D gene is left open where the match is weak. The size entry is marked missing in some rows and otherwise reads once, few, many or a size class.

CASSILSESRFF,TGTGCCAGTAGTATTCTTTCTGAATCTCGGTTCTTT,NA,NA,TRBV19,TRBJ1-1
CASSYRFPNTEAFF,TGCGCCAGTAGCTACAGATTCCCGAACACTGAAGCTTTCTTT,NA,NA,TRBV5-1,TRBJ1-1
CATQDRGNQPQHF,TGTGCCACCCAGGACAGGGGCAATCAGCCCCAGCATTTT,once,TRBD1,TRBV24-1,TRBJ1-5
CASSFQTGLSSYEQYF,TGCGCCAGCAGCTTCCAGACAGGGCTGAGCTCCTACGAGCAGTACTTC,NA,TRBD1,TRBV5-1,TRBJ2-7
CSASRQGVDSYF,TGCAGTGCTAGTCGGCAGGGCGTCGATTCGTACTTC,NA,NA,TRBV20-1,TRBJ2-5
CASRRTAKEKLFF,TGTGCCAGCAGGCGGACAGCCAAGGAAAAACTGTTTTTT,NA,NA,TRBV6-5,TRBJ1-4
CASSQVAGISEAFF,TGTGCCAGCAGCCAAGTAGCCGGGATCTCTGAAGCTTTCTTT,few,NA,TRBV14,TRBJ1-1
CASSPSPSYSGANVLTF,TGTGCCAGCAGCCCATCACCCAGTTACTCTGGGGCCAACGTCCTGACTTTC,NA,NA,TRBV5-4,TRBJ2-6
CASSLVGRGQETQYF,TGTGCCAGCAGCTTAGTCGGCAGGGGGCAAGAGACCCAGTACTTC,NA,TRBD1,TRBV11-2,TRBJ2-5
CASTPYAGGGLEKLFF,TGTGCCAGCACCCCATACGCCGGAGGGGGTCTAGAAAAACTGTTTTTT,NA,NA,TRBV7-9,TRBJ1-4
CASSRTSGGTHNEQFF,TGTGCCAGCAGCCGGACTAGCGGGGGGACCCACAATGAGCAGTTCTTC,NA,TRBD2,TRBV11-1,TRBJ2-1
CASSEAYGYTF,TGTGCCAGCAGCGAGGCATATGGCTACACCTTC,NA,NA,TRBV9,TRBJ1-2
CASRVGTNYGYTF,TGTGCCAGCAGGGTAGGGACAAACTATGGCTACACCTTC,NA,NA,TRBV6-5,TRBJ1-2
CASSLYGGHSYNEQFF,TGTGCCAGCAGTTTATATGGGGGGCATTCCTACAATGAGCAGTTCTTC,NA,NA,TRBV28,TRBJ2-1
CASSRRQVRFSGANVLTF,TGTGCCAGCAGCCGGAGACAGGTCCGATTCTCTGGGGCCAACGTCCTGACTTTC,NA,NA,TRBV14,TRBJ2-6
CASSLAMGLTNTQYF,TGTGCCAGCAGCTTAGCCATGGGCCTTACTAATACGCAGTATTTT,NA,NA,TRBV7-6,TRBJ2-3
CASKQGATYEQYF,TGCGCCAGCAAACAGGGGGCCACCTACGAGCAGTACTTC,NA,TRBD1,TRBV5-1,TRBJ2-7
CASSPQGDYEQYF,TGTGCCAGCAGCCCACAGGGAGACTACGAGCAGTACTTC,NA,NA,TRBV7-9,TRBJ2-7
CASRPKSGQDYEQYF,TGTGCCAGCAGGCCTAAATCTGGACAGGATTACGAGCAGTACTTC,NA,TRBD1,TRBV6-7,TRBJ2-7
CASSAGTATFSNQPQHF,TGTGCCAGCAGCGCGGGGACAGCGACGTTTAGCAATCAGCCCCAGCATTTT,NA,TRBD1,TRBV11-2,TRBJ1-5
CASSIWEDNSPLHF,TGTGCCAGTAGTATCTGGGAAGATAATTCACCCCTCCACTTT,once,NA,TRBV19,TRBJ1-6
CASSLATSGGRFQETQYF,TGCGCCAGCAGCTTGGCGACTAGCGGGGGGCGCTTCCAAGAGACCCAGTACTTC,NA,TRBD2,TRBV5-1,TRBJ2-5
CASSYQETQYF,TGTGCCAGCAGCTACCAAGAGACCCAGTACTTC,NA,NA,TRBV6-5,TRBJ2-5
CASKTTSANEKLFF,TGCGCCAGCAAAACCACTTCAGCTAATGAAAAACTGTTTTTT,NA,NA,TRBV5-1,TRBJ1-4
CAIRPRIAGGEQFF,TGTGCCATCCGGCCCAGGATAGCGGGGGGTGAGCAGTTCTTC,NA,TRBD2,TRBV28,TRBJ2-1
CASSQEGLHTGELFF,TGTGCCAGCAGCCAAGAAGGGCTACACACCGGGGAGCTGTTTTTT,NA,NA,TRBV4-2,TRBJ2-2
CASSYRGSPLHF,TGTGCCAGCAGCTACAGGGGTTCACCCCTCCACTTT,NA,TRBD1,TRBV7-2,TRBJ1-6
CASSHSLGGGPGELFF,TGTGCCAGCAGCCATTCCCTTGGCGGGGGGCCCGGGGAGCTGTTTTTT,NA,TRBD2,TRBV7-2,TRBJ2-2
CATSGGQGTNTGELFF,TGTGCCACCAGTGGGGGACAGGGGACTAACACCGGGGAGCTGTTTTTT,once,TRBD1,TRBV24-1,TRBJ2-2
CASSLVVGVNTEAFF,TGCGCCAGCAGCTTGGTTGTCGGGGTGAACACTGAAGCTTTCTTT,NA,NA,TRBV5-1,TRBJ1-1
CASSAHPPSGTSSYEQYF,TGTGCCAGCAGCGCTCACCCCCCTAGCGGCACGAGCTCCTACGAGCAGTACTTC,once,TRBD2,TRBV9,TRBJ2-7
CASSPRDRSNYGYTF,TGTGCCAGCAGCCCCAGGGACAGATCTAACTATGGCTACACCTTC,once,TRBD1,TRBV9,TRBJ1-2
CASSPRGETQYF,TGCGCCAGCAGCCCACGGGGTGAGACCCAGTACTTC,NA,NA,TRBV5-1,TRBJ2-5
CASSPGQIDTEAFF,TGTGCCAGCAGCCCTGGACAGATCGACACTGAAGCTTTCTTT,once,NA,TRBV7-9,TRBJ1-1
CASSLGLRGPTTDTQYF,TGTGCCAGCAGCTTAGGTTTGCGGGGCCCCACCACAGATACGCAGTATTTT,NA,NA,TRBV7-2,TRBJ2-3
CASSPPLAATGELFF,TGTGCCAGCAGCCCTCCCCTAGCGGCCACCGGGGAGCTGTTTTTT,NA,TRBD2,TRBV7-2,TRBJ2-2
CASSSGLVGQETQYF,TGTGCCAGCAGTTCCGGACTAGTCGGGCAAGAGACCCAGTACTTC,NA,TRBD2,TRBV27,TRBJ2-5
CASSDVGGRQSKQFF,TGTGCCAGCAGCGATGTAGGGGGCCGACAATCTAAGCAGTTCTTC,NA,TRBD1,TRBV3-1/TRBV3-2,TRBJ2-1
CASSGDRGQLSNQPQHF,TGTGCCAGCAGTGGTGACAGGGGGCAATTGAGCAATCAGCCCCAGCATTTT,few,TRBD1,TRBV2,TRBJ1-5
CASSLAYRGELFF,TGTGCTAGCAGCTTAGCGTATAGGGGGGAGCTGTTTTTT,NA,NA,TRBV7-7,TRBJ2-2
CASSGLRGTEAFF,TGTGCCAGCAGTGGGCTCAGGGGCACTGAAGCTTTCTTT,once,NA,TRBV6-4,TRBJ1-1
CASSSRQGKSEAFF,TGTGCCAGCAGCTCTAGACAGGGAAAATCTGAAGCTTTCTTT,NA,TRBD1,TRBV7-2,TRBJ1-1
CASSQVGGLTDTQYF,TGTGCCAGCAGCCAAGTCGGGGGGCTGACAGATACGCAGTATTTT,NA,NA,TRBV3-1/TRBV3-2,TRBJ2-3
CASSEWEGRLGPDTQYF,TGTGCCAGCAGTGAATGGGAGGGCCGACTGGGCCCAGATACGCAGTATTTT,NA,TRBD2,TRBV2,TRBJ2-3
CASSLDDANQPQHF,TGCGCCAGCAGCTTGGATGACGCAAATCAGCCCCAGCATTTT,NA,NA,TRBV5-1,TRBJ1-5
CASSAGLAGSQETQYF,TGTGCCAGCAGTGCGGGACTAGCGGGATCCCAAGAGACCCAGTACTTC,NA,TRBD2,TRBV2,TRBJ2-5
CASSVGPDRGTNYGYTF,TGTGCCAGCAGCGTAGGGCCCGACAGAGGCACTAACTATGGCTACACCTTC,NA,NA,TRBV9,TRBJ1-2
CASSQGIGGWEKLFF,TGTGCCAGCAGCCAAGGAATCGGAGGTTGGGAAAAACTGTTTTTT,NA,NA,TRBV3-1/TRBV3-2,TRBJ1-4
CASSFEAGGTNIQYF,TGTGCCAGCAGTTTTGAAGCGGGGGGAACCAACATTCAGTACTTC,NA,TRBD2,TRBV25-1,TRBJ2-4
CASSPPPGINTEAFF,TGTGCCAGCTCACCACCGCCAGGGATTAACACTGAAGCTTTCTTT,NA,NA,TRBV18,TRBJ1-1
CASSSRASGGFF,TGTGCCAGCAGCTCGAGGGCCAGCGGGGGGTTCTTC,NA,TRBD2,TRBV11-1,TRBJ2-1
CASSSREGSEKLFF,TGTGCCAGCAGCTCGCGGGAGGGGTCTGAAAAACTGTTTTTT,NA,NA,TRBV7-8,TRBJ1-4
CASSPQRGGIQVADTQYF,TGTGCCAGCTCACCACAACGGGGAGGTATACAAGTCGCAGATACGCAGTATTTT,NA,NA,TRBV18,TRBJ2-3
CASSVQRQETQYF,TGTGCCAGCAGTGTACAGCGGCAAGAGACCCAGTACTTC,NA,NA,TRBV2,TRBJ2-5
CAISATGWSNQPQHF,TGTGCCATCAGCGCCACAGGGTGGAGCAATCAGCCCCAGCATTTT,NA,NA,TRBV10-3,TRBJ1-5
CASSEVLTGAAQMQETQYF,TGTGCCAGCAGTGAAGTCCTGACAGGGGCGGCCCAGATGCAAGAGACCCAGTACTTC,NA,TRBD1,TRBV6-1,TRBJ2-5
CASRPQSGRGKDTEAFF,TGCGCCAGCAGACCCCAAAGCGGTCGGGGAAAAGATACTGAAGCTTTCTTT,NA,NA,TRBV5-1,TRBJ1-1
CASSPFRAGRSQETQYF,TGTGCCAGCTCACCATTCAGAGCCGGAAGGAGCCAAGAGACCCAGTACTTC,once,NA,TRBV18,TRBJ2-5
CASSPRGGGNTEAFF,TGTGCCAGTAGTCCCCGAGGAGGGGGGAACACTGAAGCTTTCTTT,NA,NA,TRBV19,TRBJ1-1
CASSLQPIDGYTF,TGTGCTAGCAGCTTACAGCCAATTGATGGCTACACCTTC,once,NA,TRBV7-7,TRBJ1-2